The TCR beta chain under discussion was sequenced for a study of T-cell reconstitution after alpha-beta-depleted transplantation in children. Whole-study results and caveats: The main origin of T-cell counts and diversity one year after transplant was newly produced T cells. From surviving recipient T cells and thymic progenitors came the high day-60 TCRbeta diversity observed in some patients.

In this sample, this clonotype turned up many times. Its specificity is unknown. Preparing the TCRbeta library involved the use of unique molecular identifiers. TCRdb re-analysed the PCR reads in MiXCR, keeping a single row per CDR3 protein. The table lists about 160,000 distinct CDR3 sequences, 8.5% to 14% of them singletons, with 13% in the top ten. Trimming cost V 3 bases and J 2 bases; bases outside gene matches: 5. The CDR3 is 17 residues long. CDR1 and CDR2 from the germline V gene are SEHNR and FQNEAQ (reference sequence). The TCR originated in a boy aged 2-15 years with acute myeloid leukemia, due to receive a stem cell transplant. This specimen was PBMCs, taken before TCRalphabeta/CD19-depleted stem cell transplant. The gene calls are TRBV7-9 and TRBJ2-1, with 12 nucleotides matching TRBD2. As DNA, the CDR3 is TGTGCCAGCAGCTTGGGGTCTAGCGGGAGGGCCTACAATGAGCAGTTCTTC. Its protein is CASSLGSSGRAYNEQFF.